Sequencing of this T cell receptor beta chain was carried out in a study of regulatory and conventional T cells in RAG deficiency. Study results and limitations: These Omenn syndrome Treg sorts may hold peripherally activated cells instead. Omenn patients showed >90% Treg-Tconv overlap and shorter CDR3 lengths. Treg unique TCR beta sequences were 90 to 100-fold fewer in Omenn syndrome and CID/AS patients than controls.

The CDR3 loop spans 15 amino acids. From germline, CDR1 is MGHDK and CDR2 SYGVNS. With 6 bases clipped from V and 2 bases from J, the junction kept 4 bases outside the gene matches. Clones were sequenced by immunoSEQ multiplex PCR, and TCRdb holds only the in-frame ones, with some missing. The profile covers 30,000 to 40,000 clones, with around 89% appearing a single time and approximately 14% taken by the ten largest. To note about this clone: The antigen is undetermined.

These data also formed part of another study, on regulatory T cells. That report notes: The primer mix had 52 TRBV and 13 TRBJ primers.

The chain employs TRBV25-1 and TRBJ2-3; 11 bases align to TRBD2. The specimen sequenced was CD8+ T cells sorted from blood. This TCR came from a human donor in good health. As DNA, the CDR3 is TGTGCCAGCAGATTAGCGGGAGGGCCCACAGATACGCAGTATTTT. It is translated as CASRLAGGPTDTQYF.